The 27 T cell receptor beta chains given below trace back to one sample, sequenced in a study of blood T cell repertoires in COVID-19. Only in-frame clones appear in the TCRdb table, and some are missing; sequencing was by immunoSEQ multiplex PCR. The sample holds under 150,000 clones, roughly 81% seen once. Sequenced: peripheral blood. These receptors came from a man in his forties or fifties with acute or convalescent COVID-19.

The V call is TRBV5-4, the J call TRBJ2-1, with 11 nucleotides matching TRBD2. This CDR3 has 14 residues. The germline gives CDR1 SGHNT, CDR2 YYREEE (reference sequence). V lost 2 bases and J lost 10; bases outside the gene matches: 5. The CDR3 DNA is TGTGCCAGCAGCTTTAGCGGGGGGGCGTGGGAGCAGTTCTTC. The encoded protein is CASSFSGGAWEQFF.

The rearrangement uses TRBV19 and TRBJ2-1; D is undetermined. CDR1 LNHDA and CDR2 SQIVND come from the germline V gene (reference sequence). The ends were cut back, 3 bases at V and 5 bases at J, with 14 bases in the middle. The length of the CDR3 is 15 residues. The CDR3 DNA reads TGTGCCAGTAGTATGACTCCCCCAACTCACAATGAGCAGTTCTTC. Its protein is CASSMTPPTHNEQFF.

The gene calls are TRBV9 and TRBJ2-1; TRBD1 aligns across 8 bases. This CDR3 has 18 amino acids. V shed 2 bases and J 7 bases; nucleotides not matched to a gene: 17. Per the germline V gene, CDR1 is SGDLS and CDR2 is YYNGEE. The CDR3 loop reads CASSVDSGQGARANEQFF. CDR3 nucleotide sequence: TGTGCCAGCAGCGTGGATTCGGGGCAGGGGGCGCGAGCGAATGAGCAGTTCTTC.

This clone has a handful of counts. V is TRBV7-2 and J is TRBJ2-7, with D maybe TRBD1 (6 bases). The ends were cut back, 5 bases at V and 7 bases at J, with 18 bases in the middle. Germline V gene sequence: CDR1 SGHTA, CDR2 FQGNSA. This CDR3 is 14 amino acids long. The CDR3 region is CASSPMTGAWEQYF. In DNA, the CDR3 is TGTGCCAGCAGCCCAATGACAGGAGCGTGGGAGCAGTACTTC.

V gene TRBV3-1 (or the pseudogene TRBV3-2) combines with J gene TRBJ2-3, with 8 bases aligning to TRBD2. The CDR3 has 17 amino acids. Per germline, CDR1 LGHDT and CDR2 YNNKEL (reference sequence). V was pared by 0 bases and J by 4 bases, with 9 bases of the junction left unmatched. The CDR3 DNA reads TGTGCCAGCAGCCAAGATCCTCCGGGGGGGCCCGCAGATACGCAGTATTTT. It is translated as CASSQDPPGGPADTQYF.

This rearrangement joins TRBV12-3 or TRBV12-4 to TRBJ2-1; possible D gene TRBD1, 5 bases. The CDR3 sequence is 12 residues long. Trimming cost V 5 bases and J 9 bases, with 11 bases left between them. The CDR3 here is CASSPYRLEQFF. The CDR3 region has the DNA TGTGCCAGCAGTCCGTACAGGCTTGAGCAGTTCTTC.

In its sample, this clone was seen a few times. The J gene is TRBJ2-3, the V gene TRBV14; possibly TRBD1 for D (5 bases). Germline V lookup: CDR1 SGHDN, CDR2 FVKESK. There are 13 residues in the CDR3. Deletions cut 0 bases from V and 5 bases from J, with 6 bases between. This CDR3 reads CASSQDQGDTQYF. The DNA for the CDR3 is TGTGCCAGCAGCCAAGATCAGGGAGATACGCAGTATTTT.

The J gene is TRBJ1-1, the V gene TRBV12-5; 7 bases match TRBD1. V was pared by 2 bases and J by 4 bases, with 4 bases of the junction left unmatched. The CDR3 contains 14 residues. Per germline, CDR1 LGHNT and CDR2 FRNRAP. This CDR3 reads CASGLPSGGTEAFF. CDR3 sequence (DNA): TGTGCTAGTGGTTTGCCTTCAGGGGGCACTGAAGCTTTCTTT. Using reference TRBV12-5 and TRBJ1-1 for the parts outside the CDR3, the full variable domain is DARVTQTPRHKVTEMGQEVTMRCQPILGHNTVFWYRQTMMQGLELLAYFRNRAPLDDSGMPKDRFSAEMPDATLATLKIQPSEPRDSAVYFCASGLPSGGTEAFFGQGTRLTVV.

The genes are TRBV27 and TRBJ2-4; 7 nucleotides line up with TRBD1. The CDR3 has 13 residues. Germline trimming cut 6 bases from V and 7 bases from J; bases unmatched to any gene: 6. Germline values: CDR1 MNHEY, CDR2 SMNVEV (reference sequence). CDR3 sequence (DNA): TGTGCCAGCAGCGATACAGGGGAGAACATTCAGTACTTC. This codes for CASSDTGENIQYF.

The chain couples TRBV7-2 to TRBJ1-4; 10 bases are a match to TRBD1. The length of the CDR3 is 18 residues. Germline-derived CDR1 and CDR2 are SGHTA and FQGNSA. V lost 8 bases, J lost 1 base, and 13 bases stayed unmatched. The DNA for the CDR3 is TGTGCCAGCCGGGGGGACAGGGGACTTTCTTTAACTAATGAAAAACTGTTTTTT. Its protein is CASRGDRGLSLTNEKLFF.

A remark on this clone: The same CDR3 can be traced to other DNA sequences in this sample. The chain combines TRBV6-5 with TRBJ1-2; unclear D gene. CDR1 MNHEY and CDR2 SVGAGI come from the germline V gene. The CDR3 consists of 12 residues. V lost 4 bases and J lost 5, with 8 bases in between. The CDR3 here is CASSLTGYGYTF. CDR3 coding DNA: TGTGCCAGCAGTTTAACGGGGTATGGCTACACCTTC.

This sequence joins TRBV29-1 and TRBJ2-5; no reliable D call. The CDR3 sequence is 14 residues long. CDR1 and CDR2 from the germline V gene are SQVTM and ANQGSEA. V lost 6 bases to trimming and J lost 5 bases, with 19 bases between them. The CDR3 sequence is CSVRTNSGEETQYF. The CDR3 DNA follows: TGCAGCGTGAGAACTAATTCGGGTGAGGAGACCCAGTACTTC.

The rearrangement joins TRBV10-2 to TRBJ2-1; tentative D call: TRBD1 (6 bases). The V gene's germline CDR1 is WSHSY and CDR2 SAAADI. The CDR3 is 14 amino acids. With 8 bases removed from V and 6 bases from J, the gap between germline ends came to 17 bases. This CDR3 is CASQQGSLSNEQFF. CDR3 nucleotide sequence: TGCGCCAGCCAACAGGGTTCTCTGAGCAATGAGCAGTTCTTC.

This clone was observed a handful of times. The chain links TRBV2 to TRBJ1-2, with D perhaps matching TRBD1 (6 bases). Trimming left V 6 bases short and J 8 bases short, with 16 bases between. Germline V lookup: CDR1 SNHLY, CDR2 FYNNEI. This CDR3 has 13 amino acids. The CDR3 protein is CASRDGLGGGYTF. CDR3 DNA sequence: TGTGCCAGCAGGGACGGATTAGGGGGAGGCTACACCTTC. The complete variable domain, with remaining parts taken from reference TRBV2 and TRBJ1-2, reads EPEVTQTPSHQVTQMGQEVILRCVPISNHLYFYWYRQILGQKVEFLVSFYNNEISEKSEIFDDQFSVERPDGSNFTLKIRSTKLEDSAMYFCASRDGLGGGYTFGSGTRLTVV.

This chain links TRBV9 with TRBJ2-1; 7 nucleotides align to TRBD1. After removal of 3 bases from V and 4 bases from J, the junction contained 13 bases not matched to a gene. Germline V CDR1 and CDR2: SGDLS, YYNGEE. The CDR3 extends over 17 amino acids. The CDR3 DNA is TGTGCCAGCAGCGCTGCGGACAGGCCCATGTGGTACAATGAGCAGTTCTTC. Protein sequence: CASSAADRPMWYNEQFF.

DNA for the CDR3: TGTGCCAGCAGTGGGCGGACAGGGCTTGGGTACAATGAGCAGTTCTTC. Its translation: CASSGRTGLGYNEQFF. The V gene is TRBV2, the J gene TRBJ2-1; TRBD1 agrees at 8 bases. The germline gives CDR1 SNHLY, CDR2 FYNNEI. The CDR3 totals 16 residues. The V gene end was trimmed by 4 bases and the J gene end by 4 bases; junction bases not matched to a gene: 9. Complete variable domain (other parts from reference TRBV2 and TRBJ2-1): EPEVTQTPSHQVTQMGQEVILRCVPISNHLYFYWYRQILGQKVEFLVSFYNNEISEKSEIFDDQFSVERPDGSNFTLKIRSTKLEDSAMYFCASSGRTGLGYNEQFFGPGTRLTVL.

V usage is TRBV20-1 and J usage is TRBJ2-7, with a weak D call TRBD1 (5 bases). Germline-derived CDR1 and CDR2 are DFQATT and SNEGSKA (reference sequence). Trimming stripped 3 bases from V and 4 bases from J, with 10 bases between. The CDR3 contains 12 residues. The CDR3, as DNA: TGCAGTGCTAGTCGAACAGGTTACGAGCAGTACTTC. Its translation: CSASRTGYEQYF.

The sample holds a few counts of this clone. Here the CDR3 DNA reads TGTGCCAGCACCAGACAGGGAGGCGACACTGAAGCTTTCTTT. Protein sequence: CASTRQGGDTEAFF. This sequence joins TRBV25-1 and TRBJ1-1, with 7 bases lining up with TRBD1. Per germline, CDR1 MGHDK and CDR2 SYGVNS. J gave up 3 bases and V 7 bases, and 8 bases lay outside the gene matches. This CDR3 comprises 14 residues.

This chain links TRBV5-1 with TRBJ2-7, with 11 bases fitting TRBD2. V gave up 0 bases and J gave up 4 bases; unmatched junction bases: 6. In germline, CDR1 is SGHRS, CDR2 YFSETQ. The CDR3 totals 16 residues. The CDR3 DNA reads TGCGCCAGCAGCTTGGCCGGACTAGCGGGTGGATACGAGCAGTACTTC. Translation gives CASSLAGLAGGYEQYF.

The CDR3 DNA follows: TGTGCCAGCAGCATATCCGGGACTAGCGGGGGGTGGCCGCAGTATTTT. Amino acid sequence: CASSISGTSGGWPQYF. The genes are TRBV7-2 and TRBJ2-3; 15 nucleotides line up with TRBD2. Germline V gene sequence: CDR1 SGHTA, CDR2 FQGNSA. The CDR3 has 16 residues. The V and J ends lost 5 bases and 10 bases, in that order; junction bases with no gene match: 10.

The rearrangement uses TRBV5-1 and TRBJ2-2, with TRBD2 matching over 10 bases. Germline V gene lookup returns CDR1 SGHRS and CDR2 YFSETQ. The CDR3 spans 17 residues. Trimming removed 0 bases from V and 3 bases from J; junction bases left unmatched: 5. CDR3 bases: TGCGCCAGCAGCTTGGTGCTAGCGGGGGCCTACACCGGGGAGCTGTTTTTT. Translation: CASSLVLAGAYTGELFF.

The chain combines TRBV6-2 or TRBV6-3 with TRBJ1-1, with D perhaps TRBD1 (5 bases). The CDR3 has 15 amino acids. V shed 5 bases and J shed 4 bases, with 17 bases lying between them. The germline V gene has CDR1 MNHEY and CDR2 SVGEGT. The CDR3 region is CASSHGGGVGTEAFF. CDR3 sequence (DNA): TGTGCCAGCAGTCATGGCGGGGGAGTGGGCACTGAAGCTTTCTTT.

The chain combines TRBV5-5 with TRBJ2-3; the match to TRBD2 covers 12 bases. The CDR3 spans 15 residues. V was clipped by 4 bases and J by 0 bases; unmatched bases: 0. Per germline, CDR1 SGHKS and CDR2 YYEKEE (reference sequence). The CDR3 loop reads CASSGLAGSTDTQYF. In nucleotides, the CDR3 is TGTGCCAGCAGCGGACTAGCGGGGAGCACAGATACGCAGTATTTT.

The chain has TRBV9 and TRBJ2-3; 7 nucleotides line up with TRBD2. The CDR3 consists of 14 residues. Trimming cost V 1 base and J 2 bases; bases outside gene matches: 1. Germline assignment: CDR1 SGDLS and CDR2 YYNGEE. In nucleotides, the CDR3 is TGTGCCAGCAGCGTACGACTAGCCACAGATACGCAGTATTTT. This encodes CASSVRLATDTQYF.

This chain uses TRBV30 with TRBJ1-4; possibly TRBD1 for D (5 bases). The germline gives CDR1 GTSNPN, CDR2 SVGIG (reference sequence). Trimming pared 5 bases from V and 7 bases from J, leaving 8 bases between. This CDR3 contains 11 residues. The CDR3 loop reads CAWGGTEKLFF. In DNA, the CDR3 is TGTGCCTGGGGAGGGACTGAAAAACTGTTTTTT.

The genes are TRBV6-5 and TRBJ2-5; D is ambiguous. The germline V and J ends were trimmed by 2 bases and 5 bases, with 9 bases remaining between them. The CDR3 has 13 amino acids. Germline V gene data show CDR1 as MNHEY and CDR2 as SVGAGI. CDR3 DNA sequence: TGTGCCAGCAGTTACGGCGCCGGGGAGACCCAGTACTTC. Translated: CASSYGAGETQYF.

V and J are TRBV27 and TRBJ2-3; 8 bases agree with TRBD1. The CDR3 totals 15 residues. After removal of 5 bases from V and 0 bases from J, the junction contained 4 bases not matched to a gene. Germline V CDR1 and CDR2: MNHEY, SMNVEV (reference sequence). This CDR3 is CASSPRTGSTDTQYF. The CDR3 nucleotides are TGTGCCAGCAGTCCTCGGACAGGGAGCACAGATACGCAGTATTTT.